This T cell receptor (beta chain) came from a study of blood T cell repertoires in COVID-19. Across the study: Samples taken during acute and convalescent COVID-19 were collected in the United States, Italy and Spain. The cDNA or gDNA used as material had been derived from T cells, B-cell-depleted T cells, or PBMCs.

In the authors' workflow: Amplifying reference gene primers gave estimates of nucleated cell counts. TCRdb keeps only in-frame clones here, not all; method: immunoSEQ multiplex PCR. That table is the source of V, J and clone size, and D and trimming were worked out from the DNA. The data hold 250,000 or so clones, with about nine tenths observed a single time. This TCR came from a man aged 60 to 75 with acute or convalescent COVID-19. The specimen was peripheral blood.

The CDR3 loop is CSASLMGDTEAFF. CDR3 sequence (DNA): TGCAGTGCTAGTCTGATGGGCGACACTGAAGCTTTCTTT. V gene TRBV20-1 combines with J gene TRBJ1-1; D gene ambiguous. CDR3 size: 13 residues. Germline CDR1 and CDR2: DFQATT and SNEGSKA (reference sequence). Between the trimmed V and J ends, which lost 3 bases and 3 bases, there was a span of 11 bases.